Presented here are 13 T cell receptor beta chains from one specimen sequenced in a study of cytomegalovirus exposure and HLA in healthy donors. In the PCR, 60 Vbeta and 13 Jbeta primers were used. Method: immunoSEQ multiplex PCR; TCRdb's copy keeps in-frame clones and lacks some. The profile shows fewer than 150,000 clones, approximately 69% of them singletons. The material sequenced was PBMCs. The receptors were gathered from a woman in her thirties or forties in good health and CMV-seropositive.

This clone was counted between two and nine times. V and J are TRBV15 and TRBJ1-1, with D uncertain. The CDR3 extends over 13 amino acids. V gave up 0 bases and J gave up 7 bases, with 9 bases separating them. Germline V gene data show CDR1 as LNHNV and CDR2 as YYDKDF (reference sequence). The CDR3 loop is CATSRDLNGEAFF. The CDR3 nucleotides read TGTGCCACCAGCAGAGATCTTAACGGTGAAGCTTTCTTT.

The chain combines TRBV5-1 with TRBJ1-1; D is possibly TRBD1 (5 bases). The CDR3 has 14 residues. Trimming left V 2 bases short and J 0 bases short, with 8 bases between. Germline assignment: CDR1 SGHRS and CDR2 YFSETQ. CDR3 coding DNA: TGCGCCAGCAGCTTTAGGGGTATGAACACTGAAGCTTTCTTT. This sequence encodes CASSFRGMNTEAFF.

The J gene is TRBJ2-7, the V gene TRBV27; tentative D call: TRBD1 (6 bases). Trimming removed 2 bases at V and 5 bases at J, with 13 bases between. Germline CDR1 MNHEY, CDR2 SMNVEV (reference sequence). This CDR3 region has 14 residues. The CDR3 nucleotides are TGTGCCAGCAGTTTAAGGACAGCCACACACGAGCAGTACTTC. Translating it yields CASSLRTATHEQYF.

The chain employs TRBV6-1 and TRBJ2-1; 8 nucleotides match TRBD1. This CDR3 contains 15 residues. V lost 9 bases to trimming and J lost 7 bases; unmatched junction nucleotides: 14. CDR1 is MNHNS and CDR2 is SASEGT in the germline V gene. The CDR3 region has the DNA TGTGCCAGTCTTACCGGACAGGGAGGCGTGAATGAGCAGTTCTTC. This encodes CASLTGQGGVNEQFF.

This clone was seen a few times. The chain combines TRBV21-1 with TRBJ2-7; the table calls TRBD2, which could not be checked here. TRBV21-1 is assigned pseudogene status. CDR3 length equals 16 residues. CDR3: CASSKTSGVSSYEQYF. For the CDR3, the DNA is TGTGCCAGCAGCAAGACTAGCGGGGTCAGCTCCTACGAGCAGTACTTC.

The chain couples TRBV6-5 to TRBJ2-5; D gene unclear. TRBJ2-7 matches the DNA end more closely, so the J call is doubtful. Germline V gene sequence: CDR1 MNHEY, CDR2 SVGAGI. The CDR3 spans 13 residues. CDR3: CASSYYVNYEQYF. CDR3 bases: TGTGCCAGCAGTTACTACGTCAACTACGAGCAGTACTTC.

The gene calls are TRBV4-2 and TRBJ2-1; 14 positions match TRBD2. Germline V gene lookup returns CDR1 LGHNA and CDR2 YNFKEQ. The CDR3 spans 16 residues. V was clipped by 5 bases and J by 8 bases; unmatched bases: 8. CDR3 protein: CASSASGTSGRDEQFF. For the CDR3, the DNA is TGTGCCAGCAGCGCATCCGGGACTAGCGGGAGAGATGAGCAGTTCTTC.

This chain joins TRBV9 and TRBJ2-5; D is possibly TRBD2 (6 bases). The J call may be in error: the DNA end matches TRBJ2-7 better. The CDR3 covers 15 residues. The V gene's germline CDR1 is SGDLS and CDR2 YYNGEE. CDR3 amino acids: CASSSGSQGKDEQYF. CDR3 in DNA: TGTGCCAGCAGCTCCGGGAGCCAGGGAAAGGACGAGCAGTACTTC.

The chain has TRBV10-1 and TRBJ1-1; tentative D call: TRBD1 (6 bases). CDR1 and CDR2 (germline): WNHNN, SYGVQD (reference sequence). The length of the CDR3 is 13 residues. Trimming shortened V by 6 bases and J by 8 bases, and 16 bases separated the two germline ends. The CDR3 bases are TGCGCCAGCAGACGAATACAGGGTCAAGAAGCTTTCTTT. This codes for CASRRIQGQEAFF.

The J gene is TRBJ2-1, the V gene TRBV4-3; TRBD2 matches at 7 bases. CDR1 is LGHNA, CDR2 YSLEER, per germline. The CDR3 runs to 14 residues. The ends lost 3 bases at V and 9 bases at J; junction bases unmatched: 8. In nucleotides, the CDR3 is TGCGCCAGCAGCCAGGACCGACTAGCTCGTGAGCAGTTCTTC. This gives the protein CASSQDRLAREQFF.

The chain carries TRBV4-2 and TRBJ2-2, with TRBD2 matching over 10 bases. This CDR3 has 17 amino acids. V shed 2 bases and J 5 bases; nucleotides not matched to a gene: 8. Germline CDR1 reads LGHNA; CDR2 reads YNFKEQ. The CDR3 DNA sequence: TGTGCCAGCAGCCAAAGGAAGAGCGGGAGGGCTACCGGGGAGCTGTTTTTT. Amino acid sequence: CASSQRKSGRATGELFF.

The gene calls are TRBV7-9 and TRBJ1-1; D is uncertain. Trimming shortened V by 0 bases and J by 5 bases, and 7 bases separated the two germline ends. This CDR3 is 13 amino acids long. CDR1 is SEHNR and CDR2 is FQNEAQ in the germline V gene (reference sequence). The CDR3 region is CASSLAPGTEAFF. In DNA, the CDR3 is TGTGCCAGCAGCTTAGCGCCGGGGACTGAAGCTTTCTTT. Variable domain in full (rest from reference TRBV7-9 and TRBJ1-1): DTGVSQNPRHKITKRGQNVTFRCDPISEHNRLYWYRQTLGQGPEFLTYFQNEAQLEKSRLLSDRFSAERPKGSFSTLEIQRTEQGDSAMYLCASSLAPGTEAFFGQGTRLTVV.

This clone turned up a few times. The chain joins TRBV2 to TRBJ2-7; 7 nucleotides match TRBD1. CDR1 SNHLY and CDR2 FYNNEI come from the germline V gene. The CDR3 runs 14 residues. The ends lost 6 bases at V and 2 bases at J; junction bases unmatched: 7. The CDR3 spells CASSKQGEPYEQYF. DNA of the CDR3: TGTGCCAGCAGCAAGCAGGGGGAGCCCTACGAGCAGTACTTC. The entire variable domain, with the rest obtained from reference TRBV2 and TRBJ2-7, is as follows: EPEVTQTPSHQVTQMGQEVILRCVPISNHLYFYWYRQILGQKVEFLVSFYNNEISEKSEIFDDQFSVERPDGSNFTLKIRSTKLEDSAMYFCASSKQGEPYEQYFGPGTRLTVT.